These 5 T cell receptor beta chains were sequenced from one sample in a study of CD8 T cells in ankylosing spondylitis. MiXCR was run by TCRdb on the 5' RACE reads, yielding one entry per CDR3 protein. The sample lists about 150,000 distinct CDR3 sequences; around 10% were seen once. Sequenced input: blood, either unsorted or a sorted T cell fraction (not recorded which). The receptor source for this set is a female donor with ankylosing spondylitis or in good health (not recorded which).

This clonotype was observed at least ten times. The rearrangement uses TRBV5-1 and TRBJ1-2; 11 positions agree with TRBD1. The CDR3 is made up of 15 amino acids. Germline values: CDR1 SGHRS, CDR2 YFSETQ. Trimming cost V 4 bases and J 8 bases; bases outside gene matches: 10. The CDR3 DNA reads TGCGCCAGCAGCGATCTCCAGGGACAGGGGGGCGGCTACACCTTC. Translating it yields CASSDLQGQGGGYTF.

This clonotype was observed a few times. J is TRBJ1-2 and V is TRBV10-3, with 8 bases that match TRBD1. V lost 6 bases and J lost 2; bases outside the gene matches: 5. This CDR3 region has 14 residues. CDR1 ENHRY and CDR2 SYGVKD come from the germline V gene. CDR3 region: CAISPGTGNYGYTF. The CDR3 DNA sequence: TGTGCCATCAGCCCCGGGACAGGCAACTATGGCTACACCTTC.

This clonotype has at least ten counts. This chain connects TRBV7-9 to TRBJ2-7, with TRBD1 matching over 9 bases. Trimming took 3 bases from V and 3 from J; bases not matched to a gene: 6. The CDR3 is made up of 15 amino acids. CDR1 and CDR2 from the germline V gene are SEHNR and FQNEAQ (reference sequence). Here the CDR3 reads CASSFSTGGFYEQYF. DNA of the CDR3: TGTGCCAGCAGCTTTTCTACAGGGGGCTTCTACGAGCAGTACTTC.

This clonotype was counted at least ten times. The chain recombines TRBV30 with TRBJ1-2, with D possibly being TRBD1 (6 bases). The CDR3 consists of 12 residues. Germline V gives CDR1 GTSNPN, CDR2 SVGIG (reference sequence). Trimming took off 5 bases at V and 6 bases at J, with 13 bases between the two ends. The CDR3 DNA follows: TGTGCCTGGTCCGGGACAACAAATGGCTACACCTTC. Its translation: CAWSGTTNGYTF.

This clonotype was seen repeatedly, ten times or more. The J gene is TRBJ1-2, the V gene TRBV30; TRBD1 matches 8 bases. CDR1 is GTSNPN, CDR2 SVGIG, per germline (reference sequence). CDR3 length: 14 residues. Unmatched junction bases numbered 11, after V lost 8 bases and J lost 3 bases. CDR3 loop: CAGAPPDRDYGYTF. The CDR3 region has the DNA TGTGCCGGGGCCCCCCCGGACAGGGACTATGGCTACACCTTC.